This TCR beta chain is drawn from a study of T-cell memory formation after mild COVID-19. Study summary: Largely, TCR clusters stayed within a single donor.

Sample barcodes and UMIs were carried by the TCR alpha and TCR beta cDNA libraries that 5'RACE generated with constant-segment primers. Via MiXCR, TCRdb re-called the 5' RACE reads, giving one row per CDR3 protein. The top ten hold less than 45% of the sample, which has 90,000 to 120,000 distinct CDR3 sequences, about 15% seen once. Findings and limits, study-wide: CD4+ contracting clones were mainly CM and EM; CD8+ ones, EMRA. There was a balanced CD4/CD8 profile in clones contracting day 15 to 85, and later expanders leaned CD4+.

The table lists this clonotype with many counts. Its antigen is as yet unknown. V lost 0 bases and J 2 bases, leaving 8 bases between the germline ends. In germline, CDR1 is SEHNR, CDR2 FQNEAQ (reference sequence). The CDR3 contains 14 residues. Sequenced material: PBMCs or a T cell subset sorted from them (not recorded which). This receptor was taken from a man aged 18 to 30 who had mild COVID-19 (a few samples of this study predate the infection). Cell type and time point are not known. The rearrangement links TRBV7-9 to TRBJ2-7; D unresolved. The CDR3 region has the DNA TGTGCCAGCAGCTTAGCGGGCGGACCCTACGAGCAGTACGTC. It translates to CASSLAGGPYEQYV.